This TCR beta chain was profiled in a study of human T cells and chemical hapten exposure. Study-wide context: Doses of diphenylcyclopropenone went to the patients' scalps weekly throughout the approximately 24-week study. Across samples, TCR yields varied, mostly owing to small differences in pooled library volumes.

This clonotype was observed many times. Attachment of unique molecular identifiers to individual cDNA molecules was performed in the library. Authors' processing steps: Per-sample TCR counts ranged from roughly 23,224 to 750,000, median about 90,000. TCRdb recomputed calls from the RACE reads with MiXCR, one row per CDR3 protein. These V and J calls originate from TCRdb's pipeline instead of the authors' own analysis. The table lists tens of thousands of distinct CDR3 sequences, over 7.5% of them singletons. Sample time point: patch test 1, 2 weeks after DPC sensitization. Treatment noted: therapeutic diphenylcyclopropenone sensitization with weekly scalp DPC. J lost 9 bases, V lost 6 bases, and 9 bases had no gene match. Germline CDR1 SNHLY, CDR2 FYNNEI. The CDR3 contains 15 residues.

The TCR sequence derives from a middle-aged woman with alopecia areata. Some clones in this sample may be carry-over from other donors' samples. The chain has TRBV2 and TRBJ2-3; 13 bases line up with TRBD2. This sample comprised whole blood, obtained in connection with sensitization to the hapten diphenylcyclopropenone (DPC). Here the CDR3 DNA reads TGTGCCAGCAGAGCAGCACCGGGACTAGCGGGGACGCAGTATTTT. Translated, it gives CASRAAPGLAGTQYF.